These 28 T cell receptor beta chains were all obtained from the same sample, sequenced in a study of blood T cell repertoires in COVID-19. Profiled with immunoSEQ multiplex PCR; TCRdb holds only in-frame clones, not every one. The table lists some 190,000 clones, under 90% of them singletons, with roughly 20% in the top ten. Sequenced material: peripheral blood. All receptors derive from a person between 65 and 79 years old with COVID-19, enrolled during active disease.

The chain uses TRBV6-5 and TRBJ1-4; TRBD1 aligns across 7 bases. CDR1 is MNHEY and CDR2 is SVGAGI in the germline V gene. The CDR3 length is 15 residues. Losses at the gene ends were 6 bases for V and 0 bases for J; bases not matched to a gene: 4. The CDR3 here is CASRLTGATNEKLFF. CDR3 in DNA: TGTGCCAGCAGACTAACAGGGGCAACTAATGAAAAACTGTTTTTT.

The chain combines TRBV27 with TRBJ1-6; no reliable D call. V was pared by 1 base and J by 8 bases, with 9 bases between. Looked up from germline, CDR1 is MNHEY and CDR2 is SMNVEV (reference sequence). CDR3 length equals 14 residues. CDR3 coding DNA: TGTGCCAGCAGTTTATTAGGGCGGGATTCACCCCTCCACTTT. It translates to CASSLLGRDSPLHF.

V and J are TRBV6-6 and TRBJ2-7; D possibly corresponds to TRBD2 (5 bases). V shed 6 bases and J shed 0 bases, with 9 bases lying between them. CDR1 and CDR2 (germline): MNHNY, SVGAGI (reference sequence). The CDR3 has 13 residues. Written as DNA, the CDR3 is TGTGCCAGCAGGGGAGACATCTCCTACGAGCAGTACTTC. Translating it yields CASRGDISYEQYF.

This rearrangement joins TRBV6-5 to TRBJ2-7; maybe TRBD2 (6 bases). Per germline, CDR1 MNHEY and CDR2 SVGAGI. This CDR3 is built from 16 residues. Trimming pared 0 bases from V and 3 bases from J, leaving 15 bases between. CDR3 DNA sequence: TGTGCCAGCAGTTACTCACTACCGGGACTCTACTACGAGCAGTACTTC. Translation gives CASSYSLPGLYYEQYF.

This clone occurred once. The V call is TRBV19, the J call TRBJ2-5; D possibly corresponds to TRBD2 (5 bases). Looked up from germline, CDR1 is LNHDA and CDR2 is SQIVND (reference sequence). V was trimmed by 9 bases and J by 5 bases, leaving 19 bases between them. The CDR3 loop spans 14 amino acids. The CDR3 region has the DNA TGTGCCAGCCAGTCATCCGGAGGACGGGAGACCCAGTACTTC. Its protein product is CASQSSGGRETQYF.

This clone showed up just once. CDR3 protein: CASSLSQNYGYTF. The CDR3 DNA follows: TGTGCCAGCAGCTTATCACAGAACTATGGCTACACCTTC. The rearrangement uses TRBV7-8 and TRBJ1-2, with D hard to call. Trimming removed 2 bases at V and 2 bases at J, with 6 bases between. There are 13 residues in the CDR3. Germline V gene data show CDR1 as SGHVS and CDR2 as FQNEAQ.

V and J are TRBV6-2 or TRBV6-3 and TRBJ2-2, with a possible D match to TRBD1 (6 bases). With 4 bases removed from V and 7 bases from J, the gap between germline ends came to 16 bases. CDR3 length: 15 residues. The V gene's germline CDR1 is MNHEY and CDR2 SVGEGT. The DNA for the CDR3 is TGTGCCAGCAGTTTGACAGGCTTTAGTGGCGGGGAGCTGTTTTTT. Translating gives CASSLTGFSGGELFF.

This clone was observed a handful of times. Other DNA sequences in this specimen translate into the identical CDR3. The rearrangement joins TRBV4-3 to TRBJ1-3, with 9 nucleotides matching TRBD1. With 3 bases clipped from V and 4 bases from J, the junction kept 1 base outside the gene matches. This CDR3 contains 14 residues. CDR1 and CDR2 from the germline V gene are LGHNA and YSLEER. CDR3 residues: CASSQGTGGNTIYF. CDR3 bases: TGCGCCAGCAGCCAGGGGACAGGGGGAAACACCATATATTTT.

This clone was counted between two and nine times. The CDR3 nucleotides read TGTGCCAGCGTAAGTCGAGACTATGGCTACACCTTC. As protein: CASVSRDYGYTF. The chain carries TRBV12-3 or TRBV12-4 and TRBJ1-2, with D unresolved. The CDR3 is 12 amino acids. V gave up 8 bases and J gave up 3 bases, with 10 bases separating them.

CDR3 sequence: CASSLDVGTGSEQFF. Written as DNA, the CDR3 is TGTGCCAGCAGCTTAGATGTTGGGACAGGGTCTGAGCAGTTCTTC. The genes are TRBV11-3 and TRBJ2-1; 9 bases map to TRBD1. The germline gives CDR1 SGHNT, CDR2 YENEEA. Trimming at V came to 0 bases and at J to 9 bases, leaving 6 bases not matched to a gene. The CDR3 spans 15 residues.

This clone was counted once. The chain couples TRBV20-1 to TRBJ1-2, with 7 bases aligning to TRBD1. The CDR3 is made up of 15 amino acids. Germline trimming cut 3 bases from V and 3 bases from J; bases unmatched to any gene: 10. The V gene's germline CDR1 is DFQATT and CDR2 SNEGSKA (reference sequence). For the CDR3, the DNA is TGCAGTGCTAGTCCGATTGACAGGGTTGACTATGGCTACACCTTC. Translated, it gives CSASPIDRVDYGYTF.

The J gene is TRBJ1-2, the V gene TRBV3-1 (or the pseudogene TRBV3-2); no firm D call. CDR1 and CDR2 (germline): LGHDT, YNNKEL (reference sequence). The V and J ends lost 0 bases and 4 bases respectively, with 12 bases between them. The CDR3 covers 15 residues. The CDR3 is CASSQDRRCLYGYTF. The CDR3 DNA follows: TGTGCCAGCAGCCAAGATCGGCGGTGCCTCTATGGCTACACCTTC.

This clone was detected only a few times. This chain links TRBV5-1 with TRBJ2-7; D is possibly TRBD2 (5 bases). The CDR3 is 16 residues long. V was cut by 0 bases and J by 4 bases, with 17 bases left in between. Per germline, CDR1 SGHRS and CDR2 YFSETQ. The CDR3 coding sequence is TGCGCCAGCAGCTTGGAATCCGAACTCCGAGGGTACGAGCAGTACTTC. Translating it yields CASSLESELRGYEQYF.

The chain combines TRBV5-5 with TRBJ2-3; tentative D call: TRBD2 (6 bases). Germline CDR1 reads SGHKS; CDR2 reads YYEKEE (reference sequence). Between the trimmed V and J ends, which lost 6 bases and 6 bases, there was a span of 17 bases. There are 14 residues in the CDR3. The CDR3 coding sequence is TGTGCCAGCACTCCGGAACCCGGGAGTGATACGCAGTATTTT. Its protein is CASTPEPGSDTQYF. Drawing the rest from reference TRBV5-5 and TRBJ2-3, the complete variable domain is DAGVTQSPTHLIKTRGQQVTLRCSPISGHKSVSWYQQVLGQGPQFIFQYYEKEERGRGNFPDRFSARQFPNYSSELNVNALLLGDSALYLCASTPEPGSDTQYFGPGTRLTVL.

J is TRBJ2-1 and V is TRBV12-3 or TRBV12-4; 9 bases are a match to TRBD1. The CDR3 consists of 13 residues. The V segment lost 6 bases and the J segment 8 bases; nucleotides outside the gene matches: 5. For the CDR3, the DNA is TGTGCCAGCAGATTTACAGGGGGCGATGAGCAGTTCTTC. As protein: CASRFTGGDEQFF.

This chain joins TRBV19 and TRBJ1-1, with D perhaps matching TRBD1 (5 bases). This CDR3 comprises 13 residues. Germline loops: CDR1 LNHDA, CDR2 SQIVND (reference sequence). Trimming removed 5 bases from V and 6 bases from J, with 13 bases in between. The CDR3 loop reads CASSWVTGPEAFF. In DNA, the CDR3 is TGTGCCAGTAGTTGGGTAACAGGCCCTGAAGCTTTCTTT.

This clone was counted only a few times. The chain is built from TRBV5-4 and TRBJ1-3; D might be TRBD1 (6 bases). V lost 4 bases and J 2 bases, leaving 10 bases between the germline ends. Germline CDR1 SGHNT, CDR2 YYREEE (reference sequence). The CDR3 contains 14 residues. CDR3 region: CASSPTGTGNTIYF. DNA of the CDR3: TGTGCCAGCAGCCCTACAGGGACTGGAAACACCATATATTTT.

The rearrangement uses TRBV28 and TRBJ1-2; D not certain. Trimming removed 8 bases at V and 1 base at J, with 11 bases between. CDR1 is MDHEN, CDR2 SYDVKM, per germline. The CDR3 is made up of 13 amino acids. The CDR3 nucleotides read TGTGCCAGCTCCCCGAGCCTTAACTATGGCTACACCTTC. It yields the protein CASSPSLNYGYTF.

The chain employs TRBV7-8 and TRBJ1-5; D might be TRBD1 (5 bases). The germline CDR1 and CDR2 sequences are SGHVS and FQNEAQ. V was clipped by 1 base and J by 7 bases, with 11 bases between them. The CDR3 sequence is 14 residues long. In DNA form, the CDR3 reads TGTGCCAGCAGCTTAGGGTCCTGGGGCCAGCCCCAGCATTTT. Its translation is CASSLGSWGQPQHF.

This sequence joins TRBV3-1 (or the pseudogene TRBV3-2) and TRBJ2-3; TRBD2 is a possible D gene (6 bases). The CDR3 is 15 amino acids. CDR1 is LGHDT and CDR2 is YNNKEL in the germline V gene (reference sequence). The V gene lost 1 base and the J gene lost 2 bases, with 10 bases spanning the gap. This chain's CDR3 is CASSQVSGYTDTQYF. CDR3 sequence (DNA): TGTGCCAGCAGCCAAGTTAGCGGATACACAGATACGCAGTATTTT.

The rearrangement uses TRBV7-9 and TRBJ1-1; 11 nucleotides line up with TRBD1. The trim removed 5 bases at V and 3 bases at J, leaving 2 bases unmatched. Germline assignment: CDR1 SEHNR and CDR2 FQNEAQ (reference sequence). This CDR3 has 14 amino acids. This CDR3 reads CASSRGQGDTEAFF. The CDR3 nucleotides read TGTGCCAGCAGCCGGGGACAGGGGGACACTGAAGCTTTCTTT.

The CDR3 DNA follows: TGTGCCAGCAGCTTAGTCGCACGCGCGGACAGGGTGGGCGAGCAGTACTTC. It yields the protein CASSLVARADRVGEQYF. This sequence joins TRBV11-2 and TRBJ2-7, with 8 bases lining up with TRBD1. The CDR3 is 17 amino acids. J gave up 6 bases and V 1 base, and 14 bases lay outside the gene matches. Germline V CDR1 and CDR2: SGHAT, FQNNGV.

The V gene is TRBV7-3, the J gene TRBJ2-6, with D maybe TRBD1 (5 bases). Germline CDR1 SGHTA, CDR2 FQGTGA. This CDR3 has 16 residues. Trimming took off 2 bases at V and 4 bases at J, with 12 bases between the two ends. CDR3 residues: CASSLGRVAGANVLTF. CDR3 bases: TGTGCCAGCAGCTTAGGCAGGGTGGCCGGGGCCAACGTCCTGACTTTC.

The chain joins TRBV5-1 to TRBJ2-2; maybe TRBD2 (6 bases). The V end was cut by 5 bases, the J end by 4 bases, with 18 bases between. Germline V gene lookup returns CDR1 SGHRS and CDR2 YFSETQ. This CDR3 has 16 residues. CDR3 sequence (DNA): TGCGCCAGCAGTATGAGGTCATCCGGGAGCACCGGGGAGCTGTTTTTT. Translated: CASSMRSSGSTGELFF.

For the CDR3, the DNA is TGTGCCAGCAGCGTCCAGGGGTTCAGCTCACCCCTCCACTTT. Translating it yields CASSVQGFSSPLHF. V is TRBV9 and J is TRBJ1-6; maybe TRBD1 (6 bases). The ends were cut back, 2 bases at V and 10 bases at J, with 13 bases in the middle. The length of the CDR3 is 14 residues. Germline values: CDR1 SGDLS, CDR2 YYNGEE.

This clone was seen more than once but under ten times. The chain has TRBV18 and TRBJ2-2; 7 bases align to TRBD1. The length of the CDR3 is 15 residues. V shed 7 bases and J 7 bases; nucleotides not matched to a gene: 12. Germline values: CDR1 KGHSH, CDR2 LQKENI. The CDR3 spells CASYHRRDSGGELFF. The CDR3 DNA reads TGTGCCAGCTATCACCGCCGGGACAGCGGCGGGGAGCTGTTTTTT.

This clone was observed once. The J gene is TRBJ2-7, the V gene TRBV18, with 10 bases identical to TRBD1. The germline V gene has CDR1 KGHSH and CDR2 LQKENI. With V trimmed by 6 bases and J by 2 bases, 7 bases remained unmatched. The CDR3 consists of 15 residues. CDR3 sequence: CASSPSTGGAYEQYF. As DNA, the CDR3 is TGTGCCAGCTCGCCCTCGACAGGGGGCGCCTACGAGCAGTACTTC.

The chain carries TRBV5-8 and TRBJ2-2; D possibly corresponds to TRBD1 (5 bases). The germline CDR1 and CDR2 sequences are SGHTS and YDEGEE. The V end lost 0 bases, the J end lost 4 bases, and 13 bases lay between the germline ends. The CDR3 spans 16 residues. The CDR3 sequence is CASSLEVGPSTGELFF. The CDR3 DNA sequence: TGTGCCAGCAGCTTGGAGGTGGGGCCTAGCACCGGGGAGCTGTTTTTT.